The 27 T cell receptor beta chains below were found in one sample sequenced in a study of cytomegalovirus exposure and HLA in healthy donors. Primers: 60 Vbeta forward and 13 Jbeta reverse. The assay was immunoSEQ multiplex PCR, and TCRdb's table has in-frame clones only and misses some. The profile shows approximately 170,000 clones, 70% to 80% of them singletons. The specimen was PBMCs. These receptors all come from a man in his late teens or twenties in good health and CMV-seropositive.

This rearrangement joins TRBV30 to TRBJ2-1; D not certain. CDR1 GTSNPN and CDR2 SVGIG come from the germline V gene (reference sequence). This CDR3 comprises 11 residues. V was clipped by 2 bases and J by 11 bases, with 10 bases between them. DNA for the CDR3: TGTGCCTGGAGTCAAAGTTCTAAGCAGTTCTTC. This codes for CAWSQSSKQFF. Full variable domain (missing parts from reference TRBV30 and TRBJ2-1): SQTIHQWPATLVQPVGSPLSLECTVEGTSNPNLYWYRQAAGRGLQLLFYSVGIGQISSEVPQNLSASRPQDRQFILSSKKLLLSDSGFYLCAWSQSSKQFFGPGTRLTVL.

The rearrangement uses TRBV19 and TRBJ1-1; a possible D gene is TRBD1 (5 bases). The germline CDR1 and CDR2 sequences are LNHDA and SQIVND (reference sequence). This CDR3 is 15 amino acids long. Trimming took off 6 bases at V and 4 bases at J, with 18 bases between the two ends. The CDR3 reads CASSPQPQGSTEAFF. In DNA, the CDR3 is TGTGCCAGTAGCCCGCAACCTCAGGGATCCACTGAAGCTTTCTTT.

This clone was seen more than once but under ten times. This chain uses TRBV4-3 with TRBJ1-1; D is unresolved. V lost 1 base and J lost 4, with 13 bases in between. Germline assignment: CDR1 LGHNA and CDR2 YSLEER. The CDR3 has 15 residues. This chain's CDR3 is CASSQVLRVATEAFF. CDR3 bases: TGCGCCAGCAGCCAAGTTCTGAGGGTGGCCACTGAAGCTTTCTTT.

The table lists this clone with a count of one. The rearrangement links TRBV5-4 to TRBJ2-7; 9 nucleotides line up with TRBD2. CDR1 SGHNT and CDR2 YYREEE come from the germline V gene (reference sequence). V gave up 3 bases and J gave up 1 base; unmatched junction bases: 11. CDR3 size: 17 residues. CDR3 residues: CASSSQRASGISYEQYF. In DNA, the CDR3 is TGTGCCAGCAGCTCGCAACGAGCTAGCGGGATTTCCTACGAGCAGTACTTC.

The chain uses TRBV7-9 and TRBJ1-5; D is unresolved. The V gene lost 1 base and the J gene lost 0 bases, with 10 bases spanning the gap. This CDR3 region has 16 residues. Germline V CDR1 and CDR2: SEHNR, FQNEAQ (reference sequence). The CDR3 sequence: CASSLDSGNSNQPQHF. CDR3 DNA: TGTGCCAGCAGCTTAGACTCGGGGAATAGCAATCAGCCCCAGCATTTT.

The chain uses TRBV19 and TRBJ1-3; 8 bases fit TRBD1. This CDR3 has 16 amino acids. Trimming at V came to 3 bases and at J to 1 base, leaving 5 bases not matched to a gene. CDR1 is LNHDA and CDR2 is SQIVND in the germline V gene (reference sequence). CDR3 DNA sequence: TGTGCCAGTAGTATCCCGGGACAGGTTTCTGGAAACACCATATATTTT. Encoded protein: CASSIPGQVSGNTIYF.

The V and J genes are TRBV28 and TRBJ2-5; tentatively, D is TRBD1 (6 bases). The CDR3 sequence is 17 residues long. The germline V gene has CDR1 MDHEN and CDR2 SYDVKM. V was trimmed by 2 bases and J by 4 bases, leaving 20 bases between them. CDR3 loop: CASSLPSFRGRGETQYF. The CDR3 coding sequence is TGTGCCAGCAGTTTACCTAGCTTTCGGGGCAGGGGAGAGACCCAGTACTTC.

The rearrangement joins TRBV27 to TRBJ2-7; perhaps TRBD1 as D (6 bases). This CDR3 is 15 amino acids long. V dropped 0 bases and J dropped 2 bases, with 11 bases sitting between them. Germline V lookup: CDR1 MNHEY, CDR2 SMNVEV (reference sequence). The CDR3 protein is CASSLSLSGAYEQYF. The DNA for the CDR3 is TGTGCCAGCAGTTTATCTTTGTCAGGGGCCTACGAGCAGTACTTC.

The chain couples TRBV29-1 to TRBJ2-3; D might be TRBD2 (6 bases). This CDR3 region has 13 residues. Looked up from germline, CDR1 is SQVTM and CDR2 is ANQGSEA. V was clipped by 4 bases and J by 5 bases, with 13 bases between them. Here the CDR3 DNA reads TGCAGCGTTGGAGTTAAAGCGGGAGATACGCAGTATTTT. Translated, it gives CSVGVKAGDTQYF.

This clone came up a few times. The rearrangement joins TRBV5-8 to TRBJ1-1; possible D gene TRBD1, 5 bases. The CDR3 contains 14 residues. Germline V gene data show CDR1 as SGHTS and CDR2 as YDEGEE. The V gene lost 0 bases and the J gene lost 1 base, with 7 bases spanning the gap. In nucleotides, the CDR3 is TGTGCCAGCAGCTTGGAACAGGCGAACACTGAAGCTTTCTTT. It translates to CASSLEQANTEAFF. Filled out from reference TRBV5-8 and TRBJ1-1, the complete variable domain reads EAGVTQSPTHLIKTRGQQATLRCSPISGHTSVYWYQQALGLGLQFLLWYDEGEERNRGNFPPRFSGRQFPNYSSELNVNALELEDSALYLCASSLEQANTEAFFGQGTRLTVV.

This chain uses TRBV7-2 with TRBJ2-7; 13 bases agree with TRBD2. J gave up 2 bases and V 4 bases, and 14 bases lay outside the gene matches. Germline-derived CDR1 and CDR2 are SGHTA and FQGNSA. The CDR3 has 19 amino acids. The CDR3 is CASSSPILTSGGHPYEQYF. DNA of the CDR3: TGTGCCAGCAGCTCCCCCATACTGACTAGCGGGGGGCACCCCTACGAGCAGTACTTC.

The rearrangement uses TRBV10-2 and TRBJ2-2; TRBD2 matches 8 bases. Germline values: CDR1 WSHSY, CDR2 SAAADI. With 3 bases clipped from V and 7 bases from J, the junction kept 4 bases outside the gene matches. The CDR3 is 14 amino acids. Written as DNA, the CDR3 is TGCGCCAGCAGTGATCCAGCGGGGGTCGGGGAGCTGTTTTTT. Amino acids: CASSDPAGVGELFF.

This chain links TRBV7-2 with TRBJ2-7; 10 nucleotides align to TRBD1. The CDR3 has 14 amino acids. Germline-derived CDR1 and CDR2 are SGHTA and FQGNSA. The V gene end was trimmed by 6 bases and the J gene end by 5 bases; junction bases not matched to a gene: 7. CDR3 nucleotides: TGTGCCAGCAGATCGGGACAGGGGCTCGACGAGCAGTACTTC. It specifies CASRSGQGLDEQYF. Full variable domain (remainder filled in from reference TRBV7-2 and TRBJ2-7): GAGVSQSPSNKVTEKGKDVELRCDPISGHTALYWYRQSLGQGLEFLIYFQGNSAPDKSGLPSDRFSAERTGGSVSTLTIQRTQQEDSAVYLCASRSGQGLDEQYFGPGTRLTVT.

The rearrangement joins TRBV6-5 to TRBJ2-6; tentatively, D is TRBD2 (5 bases). From germline, CDR1 is MNHEY and CDR2 SVGAGI. Trimming cost V 6 bases and J 4 bases, with 13 bases left between them. The CDR3 extends over 15 amino acids. CDR3: CASRRDSGGANVLTF. The DNA for the CDR3 is TGTGCCAGCAGGAGAGACTCGGGGGGGGCCAACGTCCTGACTTTC.

This chain joins TRBV29-1 and TRBJ1-2; weak D call: TRBD1 (5 bases). The length of the CDR3 is 16 residues. V gave up 0 bases and J gave up 5 bases, with 19 bases separating them. Germline V gene lookup returns CDR1 SQVTM and CDR2 ANQGSEA. The CDR3 DNA is TGCAGCGTTGAAGATGTTTCGGCAGGGTGGGGTTATGGCTACACCTTC. Encoded protein: CSVEDVSAGWGYGYTF.

V usage is TRBV30 and J usage is TRBJ1-1; TRBD1 agrees at 8 bases. This CDR3 region has 12 residues. The germline CDR1 and CDR2 sequences are GTSNPN and SVGIG (reference sequence). The ends lost 5 bases at V and 6 bases at J; junction bases unmatched: 5. CDR3 loop: CAWGQGFSEAFF. In nucleotides, the CDR3 is TGTGCCTGGGGACAGGGTTTCTCTGAAGCTTTCTTT.

V usage is TRBV18 and J usage is TRBJ2-1; tentative D call: TRBD2 (7 bases). V dropped 3 bases and J dropped 5 bases, with 14 bases sitting between them. Per germline, CDR1 KGHSH and CDR2 LQKENI. There are 15 residues in the CDR3. CDR3 nucleotides: TGTGCCAGCTCACCTATGGGGGGGGCGAACAATGAGCAGTTCTTC. It yields the protein CASSPMGGANNEQFF.

This chain joins TRBV5-1 and TRBJ1-5, with 8 bases that match TRBD1. The V segment lost 0 bases and the J segment 3 bases; nucleotides outside the gene matches: 2. The CDR3 totals 15 residues. Germline loops: CDR1 SGHRS, CDR2 YFSETQ. The CDR3: CASSLAGGNNQPQHF. CDR3 sequence (DNA): TGCGCCAGCAGCTTGGCAGGGGGCAACAATCAGCCCCAGCATTTT.

This clone is a singleton in its sample. The rearrangement joins TRBV5-6 to TRBJ1-5; a weak D match, TRBD1 (6 bases). The CDR3 is made up of 15 amino acids. Germline-derived CDR1 and CDR2 are SGHDT and YYEEEE. V lost 0 bases and J lost 4, with 11 bases in between. CDR3 loop: CASSLAGTSNQPQHF. The CDR3 DNA follows: TGTGCCAGCAGCTTGGCCGGGACATCGAATCAGCCCCAGCATTTT.

This clone was picked up one time. This chain joins TRBV4-1 and TRBJ1-1, with D tentatively TRBD1 (5 bases). The CDR3 has 16 residues. Looked up from germline, CDR1 is MGHRA and CDR2 is YSYEKL. V was trimmed by 5 bases and J by 6 bases, leaving 22 bases between them. CDR3 nucleotides: TGCGCCAGCAGCGGGAGGACGGACGCGGGGGGGGCTGAAGCTTTCTTT. It yields the protein CASSGRTDAGGAEAFF.

The chain couples TRBV5-1 to TRBJ1-2, with D maybe TRBD1 (5 bases). The V end lost 0 bases, the J end lost 10 bases, and 16 bases lay between the germline ends. The CDR3 is 14 amino acids. CDR1 SGHRS and CDR2 YFSETQ come from the germline V gene. CDR3 DNA: TGCGCCAGCAGCTTGGACCAGGGCGTTGTAACCTACACCTTC. This gives the protein CASSLDQGVVTYTF.

This rearrangement joins TRBV6-1 to TRBJ2-1; 9 nucleotides agree with TRBD1. CDR3 length equals 17 residues. Germline V gene lookup returns CDR1 MNHNS and CDR2 SASEGT. J lost 8 bases, V lost 3 bases, and 14 bases had no gene match. The CDR3 reads CASSDFPSGTGFHEQFF. In DNA, the CDR3 is TGTGCCAGCAGTGATTTTCCTTCCGGGACAGGGTTTCATGAGCAGTTCTTC.

The chain is built from TRBV5-1 and TRBJ1-1; weak D call: TRBD1 (5 bases). There are 14 residues in the CDR3. Germline values: CDR1 SGHRS, CDR2 YFSETQ. Trimming shortened V by 4 bases and J by 1 base, and 11 bases separated the two germline ends. This CDR3 is CASSDQGTNTEAFF. CDR3 nucleotides: TGCGCCAGCAGCGACCAGGGCACGAACACTGAAGCTTTCTTT.

V usage is TRBV28 and J usage is TRBJ2-6; 7 bases are shared with TRBD1. Germline CDR1 reads MDHEN; CDR2 reads SYDVKM. V lost 5 bases, J lost 2 bases, and 3 bases stayed unmatched. The CDR3 consists of 15 residues. This CDR3 is CASSPDRAGANVLTF. Here the CDR3 DNA reads TGTGCCAGCAGTCCAGACAGGGCTGGGGCCAACGTCCTGACTTTC. The whole variable domain, remainder taken from reference TRBV28 and TRBJ2-6, is DVKVTQSSRYLVKRTGEKVFLECVQDMDHENMFWYRQDPGLGLRLIYFSYDVKMKEKGDIPEGYSVSREKKERFSLILESASTNQTSMYLCASSPDRAGANVLTFGAGSRLTVL.

This clone was recorded only once. The rearrangement uses TRBV5-6 and TRBJ1-1, with D unresolved. This CDR3 has 18 amino acids. Germline V gives CDR1 SGHDT, CDR2 YYEEEE. Trimming removed 1 base from V and 1 base from J, with 20 bases in between. CDR3 in DNA: TGTGCCAGCAGCTTGTTAGGGTCGGGCGGGCGAGGGAACACTGAAGCTTTCTTT. Translated, it gives CASSLLGSGGRGNTEAFF.

This clone has just a few counts. The chain is built from TRBV5-1 and TRBJ1-2; D remains unclear. Trimming shortened V by 5 bases and J by 4 bases, and 18 bases separated the two germline ends. Germline CDR1 reads SGHRS; CDR2 reads YFSETQ. This CDR3 spans 15 amino acids. CDR3 in amino acids: CASSFGRSQAYGYTF. The CDR3 nucleotides are TGCGCCAGCAGTTTCGGGAGGAGCCAGGCCTATGGCTACACCTTC.

V and J are TRBV19 and TRBJ2-1; 8 bases fit TRBD1. The CDR3 has 15 amino acids. Germline CDR1 is LNHDA and CDR2 is SQIVND (reference sequence). V was pared by 6 bases and J by 9 bases, with 13 bases of the junction left unmatched. The CDR3 reads CASRTGTGGRPEQFF. CDR3 nucleotide sequence: TGTGCCAGTAGAACCGGGACAGGAGGAAGGCCTGAGCAGTTCTTC.